This T cell receptor beta chain was retrieved from a study of blood T cell repertoires in COVID-19. Seattle researchers signed up patients amid active infection and tracked them longitudinally. In the authors' workflow: Amplified reference gene primers provided the basis for estimating nucleated cell counts. The assay was immunoSEQ multiplex PCR, and TCRdb's table has in-frame clones only and misses some. From that table come the V and J calls and clone size; the DNA was used to work out D and trimming. The repertoire consists of 190,000 or so clones, with around four fifths occurring once and the leading ten covering 0.85% to 0.95%. The CDR3 runs to 15 residues. Germline CDR1 is SGDLS and CDR2 is YYNGEE. J lost 2 bases, V lost 0 bases, and 4 bases had no gene match.

The source is a man aged 60-69 years with COVID-19, enrolled during active disease. The chain uses TRBV9 and TRBJ1-2; the match to TRBD1 covers 7 bases. Sequenced sample: peripheral blood. The DNA of the CDR3 is TGTGCCAGCAGCGTAGAAGAGGGACAGAACTATGGCTACACCTTC. It translates to CASSVEEGQNYGYTF.